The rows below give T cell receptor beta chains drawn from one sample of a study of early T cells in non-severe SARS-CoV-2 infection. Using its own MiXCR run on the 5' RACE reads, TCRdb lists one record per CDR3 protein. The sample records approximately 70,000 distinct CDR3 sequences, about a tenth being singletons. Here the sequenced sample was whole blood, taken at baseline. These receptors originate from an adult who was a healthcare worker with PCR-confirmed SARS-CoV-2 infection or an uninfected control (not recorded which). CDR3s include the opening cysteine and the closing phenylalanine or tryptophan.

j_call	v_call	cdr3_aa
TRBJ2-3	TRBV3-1	CASSQEVPGLSEIDTQYF
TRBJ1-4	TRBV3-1	CASNTPAGATNEKLFF
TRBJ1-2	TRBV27	CASRDRPGVSNYGYTF
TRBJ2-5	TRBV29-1	CSVRAPGTGGHQETQYF
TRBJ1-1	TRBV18	CASSPPTAGGKNTEAFF
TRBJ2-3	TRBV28	CASIPGQTTDTQYF
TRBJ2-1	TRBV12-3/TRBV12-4	CASSPLGSFSPFF
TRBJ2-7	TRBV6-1	CASTRALLEQYF
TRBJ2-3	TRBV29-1	CSAIGLAGGTDTQYF
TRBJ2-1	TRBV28	CASMGASYNEQFF
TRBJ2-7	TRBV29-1	CSATTSAAVTYEQYF
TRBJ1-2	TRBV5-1	CASSFRDNYGYTF
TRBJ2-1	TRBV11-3	CASSSDWTVNNEQFF
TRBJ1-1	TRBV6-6	CASSYGDLNTEAFF
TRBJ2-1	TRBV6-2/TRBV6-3	CASSSDPTAGYNEQFF
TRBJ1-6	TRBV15	CATSRDFGDSPLHF
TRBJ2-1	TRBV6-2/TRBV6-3	CASSKLTGESEQFF
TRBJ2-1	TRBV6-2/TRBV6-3	CASSLSVRNEQFF
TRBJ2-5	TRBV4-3	CASSQGGQTETQYF
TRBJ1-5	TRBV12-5	CASALVVGQGNQPQHF
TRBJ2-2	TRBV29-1	CSVHAGELFF
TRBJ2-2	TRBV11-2	CASSFGLERTGELFF
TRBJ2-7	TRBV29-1	CSAAVSGRAYEQYF
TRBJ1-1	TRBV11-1	CASSSGLNTEAFF
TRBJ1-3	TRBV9	CASSVTGGDLSGNTIYF
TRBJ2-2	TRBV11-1	CASSTRRGRNDGELFF
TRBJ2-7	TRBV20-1	CSATVGFYEQYF
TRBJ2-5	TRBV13	CASSSRQQQETQYF
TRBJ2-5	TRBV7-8	CASSLGSRQGRETQYF
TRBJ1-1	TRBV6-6	CASSYSRSNTEAFF
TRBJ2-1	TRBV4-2	CASSQNQGRLFF
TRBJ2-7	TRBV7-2	CASSSLVLAVEHEQYF
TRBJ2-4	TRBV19	CASRTDRGSTKNIQYF
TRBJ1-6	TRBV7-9	CASRGANNSPLHF
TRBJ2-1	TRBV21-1	CASSTIRQGKDYNEQFF
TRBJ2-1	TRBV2	CASSEGGGYNEQFF
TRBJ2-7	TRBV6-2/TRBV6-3	CASMGNGGYEQYF
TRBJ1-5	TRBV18	CASSPSPGQSRGNQPQHF
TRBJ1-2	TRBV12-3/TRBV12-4	CASFGTALFGYTF
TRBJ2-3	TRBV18	CASSPPRVAGGTDTQYF
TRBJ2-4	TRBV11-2	CASSLNWGFKNIQYF
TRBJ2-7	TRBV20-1	CSARSSKGSEQYF
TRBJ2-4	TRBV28	CATASGTGRKNIQYF
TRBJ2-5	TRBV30	CAWSVGETQYF
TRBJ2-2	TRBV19	CASSDANTGELFF
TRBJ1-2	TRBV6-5	CASSFGQFNYGYTF
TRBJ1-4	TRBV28	CASSLELQGEGEKLFF
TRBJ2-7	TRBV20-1	CSASGRLAGSHEQYF
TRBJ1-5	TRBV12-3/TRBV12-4	CASSIEGLGNQPQHF
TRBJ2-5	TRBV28	CASSEETQYF
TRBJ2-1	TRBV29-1	CSGRGGSYNEQFF
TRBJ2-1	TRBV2	CASETGSSESEQFF
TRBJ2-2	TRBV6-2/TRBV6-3	CASTFWRADTGELFF
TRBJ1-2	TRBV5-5	CASSSTGLTNYGYTF
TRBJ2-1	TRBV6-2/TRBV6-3	CASTGTIRSNEQFF
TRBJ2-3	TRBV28	CASTQGLPTDTQYF
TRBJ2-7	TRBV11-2	CASSLDASGYLSEQYF
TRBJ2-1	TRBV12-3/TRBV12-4	CASSAGTGLYNEQFF
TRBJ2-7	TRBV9	CASSVGQAGDSYEQYF
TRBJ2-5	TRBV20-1	CSARVAGLEETQYF